Presented here are 12 T cell receptor beta chains from one specimen sequenced in a study of blood T cell repertoires in COVID-19. TCRdb keeps only in-frame clones here, not all; method: immunoSEQ multiplex PCR. The sample comprises over 350,000 clones, about 90% of which are singletons, and around 1.8% rests with the top ten. The sequencing input was PBMCs or T cells enriched from blood (not recorded which). These receptors all come from a woman aged 18-35 years with acute COVID-19.

The sample holds one count of this clone. The rearrangement uses TRBV10-3 and TRBJ2-1; D remains ambiguous. CDR3 length equals 11 residues. V lost 10 bases and J lost 5, with 9 bases in between. Germline V gene data show CDR1 as ENHRY and CDR2 as SYGVKD. The CDR3 loop reads CATGDHNEQFF. As DNA, the CDR3 is TGTGCCACGGGTGACCACAATGAGCAGTTCTTC.

The chain recombines TRBV5-6 with TRBJ2-3, with 7 positions matching TRBD1. This CDR3 contains 13 residues. Germline CDR1 SGHDT, CDR2 YYEEEE. J lost 3 bases, V lost 3 bases, and 1 base had no gene match. CDR3 nucleotide sequence: TGTGCCAGCAGCTCGGACAGGACAGATACGCAGTATTTT. It specifies CASSSDRTDTQYF.

The rearrangement joins TRBV7-6 to TRBJ1-2; a possible D gene is TRBD1 (6 bases). The CDR3 covers 15 residues. The germline V gene encodes CDR1 SGHVS and CDR2 FNYEAQ. The V end lost 1 base, the J end lost 3 bases, and 12 bases lay between the germline ends. The DNA for the CDR3 is TGTGCCAGCAGCTTAGTGGCAGGGGTGCACTATGGCTACACCTTC. Protein: CASSLVAGVHYGYTF. The whole variable domain, filled in from reference TRBV7-6 and TRBJ1-2, reads GAGVSQSPRYKVTKRGQDVALRCDPISGHVSLYWYRQALGQGPEFLTYFNYEAQQDKSGLPNDRFSAERPEGSISTLTIQRTEQRDSAMYRCASSLVAGVHYGYTFGSGTRLTVV.

V is TRBV7-9 and J is TRBJ1-1; tentative D call: TRBD1 (5 bases). The V end was cut by 1 base, the J end by 7 bases, with 13 bases between. Germline assignment: CDR1 SEHNR and CDR2 FQNEAQ (reference sequence). The CDR3 covers 14 residues. The CDR3 reads CASSLGGGWSEAFF. CDR3 in DNA: TGTGCCAGCAGCTTAGGGGGGGGATGGAGTGAAGCTTTCTTT.

The chain joins TRBV19 to TRBJ1-1; D is undetermined. The V end lost 1 base, the J end lost 6 bases, and 9 bases lay between the germline ends. The CDR3 spans 13 residues. Germline CDR1 and CDR2: LNHDA and SQIVND (reference sequence). CDR3 in amino acids: CASSIVGEAEAFF. DNA of the CDR3: TGTGCCAGTAGTATAGTCGGAGAGGCTGAAGCTTTCTTT.

The chain links TRBV9 to TRBJ2-1; TRBD1 matches at 10 bases. The CDR3 is made up of 16 amino acids. Trimming removed 0 bases from V and 8 bases from J; junction bases left unmatched: 8. Germline values: CDR1 SGDLS, CDR2 YYNGEE. DNA for the CDR3: TGTGCCAGCAGCGTAGGGCGGGGACAGGGGTTCTATGAGCAGTTCTTC. Its protein product is CASSVGRGQGFYEQFF.

The sample holds one count of this clone. The chain is built from TRBV5-4 and TRBJ2-5; D perhaps matches TRBD2 (5 bases). The CDR3 is 14 residues long. The V and J ends lost 0 bases and 2 bases respectively, with 8 bases between them. Looked up from germline, CDR1 is SGHNT and CDR2 is YYREEE (reference sequence). CDR3 sequence reads: CASSLAGTQETQYF. The CDR3 DNA reads TGTGCCAGCAGCTTGGCGGGAACACAAGAGACCCAGTACTTC.

The genes are TRBV30 and TRBJ2-7; perhaps TRBD2 as D (7 bases). The CDR3 spans 14 residues. Germline CDR1 and CDR2: GTSNPN and SVGIG (reference sequence). V lost 3 bases and J lost 2, with 14 bases in between. CDR3 sequence reads: CAWSAGALTYEQYF. The DNA for the CDR3 is TGTGCCTGGAGCGCGGGGGCGCTTACCTACGAGCAGTACTTC.

This clone was observed a few times. V and J are TRBV5-5 and TRBJ2-3; 7 bases fit TRBD2. CDR1 and CDR2 (germline): SGHKS, YYEKEE (reference sequence). After removal of 3 bases from V and 3 bases from J, the junction contained 7 bases not matched to a gene. CDR3 length: 15 amino acids. In DNA, the CDR3 is TGTGCCAGCAGCTCGGGGGAGGGGACGACAGATACGCAGTATTTT. This codes for CASSSGEGTTDTQYF.

This chain connects TRBV9 to TRBJ2-7; the D gene is possibly TRBD1 (5 bases). The CDR3 has 15 residues. Between the trimmed V and J ends, which lost 0 bases and 4 bases, there was a span of 14 bases. Germline V gene sequence: CDR1 SGDLS, CDR2 YYNGEE. The CDR3, as DNA: TGTGCCAGCAGCGTAGCTCCGGAGACAGCTTACGAGCAGTACTTC. It translates to CASSVAPETAYEQYF. Supplemented by reference TRBV9 and TRBJ2-7, the full variable domain reads DSGVTQTPKHLITATGQRVTLRCSPRSGDLSVYWYQQSLDQGLQFLIQYYNGEERAKGNILERFSAQQFPDLHSELNLSSLELGDSALYFCASSVAPETAYEQYFGPGTRLTVT.

J is TRBJ2-1 and V is TRBV27; 9 nucleotides align to TRBD2. The CDR3 is made up of 17 amino acids. Germline V gene data show CDR1 as MNHEY and CDR2 as SMNVEV (reference sequence). V trimming: 4 bases; J trimming: 3 bases; junction bases outside the gene matches: 10. The CDR3 region is CASSSRLAGRLYNEQFF. As DNA, the CDR3 is TGTGCCAGCAGTTCCCGTCTAGCGGGGCGACTCTACAATGAGCAGTTCTTC.

As to this clone: This sample includes further DNA sequences coding for the same CDR3. V is TRBV11-2 and J is TRBJ1-2; 7 positions agree with TRBD1. The CDR3 spans 13 residues. Looked up from germline, CDR1 is SGHAT and CDR2 is FQNNGV. V shed 5 bases and J 6 bases; nucleotides not matched to a gene: 6. CDR3 residues: CASSLGTGDGYTF. The CDR3 region has the DNA TGTGCCAGCAGCCTGGGTACAGGGGATGGCTACACCTTC.